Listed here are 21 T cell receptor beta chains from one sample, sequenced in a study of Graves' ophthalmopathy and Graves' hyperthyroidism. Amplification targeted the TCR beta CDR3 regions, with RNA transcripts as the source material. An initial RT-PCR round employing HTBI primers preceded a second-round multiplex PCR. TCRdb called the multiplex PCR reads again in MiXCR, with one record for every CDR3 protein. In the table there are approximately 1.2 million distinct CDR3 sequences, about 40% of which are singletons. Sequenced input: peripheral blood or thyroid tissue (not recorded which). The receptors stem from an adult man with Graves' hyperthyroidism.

Here the CDR3 reads CASSLGSKTEAFF. For the CDR3, the DNA is TGTGCCAGCAGCTTAGGGTCGAAGACTGAAGCTTTCTTT. This sequence joins TRBV7-9 and TRBJ1-1; D is ambiguous. V was trimmed by 1 base and J by 5 bases, leaving 8 bases between them. Germline V lookup: CDR1 SEHNR, CDR2 FQNEAQ (reference sequence). The CDR3 sequence is 13 residues long.

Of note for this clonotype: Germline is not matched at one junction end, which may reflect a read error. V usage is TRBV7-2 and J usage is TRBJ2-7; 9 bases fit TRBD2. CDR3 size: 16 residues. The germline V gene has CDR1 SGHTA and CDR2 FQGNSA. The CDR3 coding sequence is TGCGCCAGCAGCCAAGTAGGCCTAGCGGGGAGTTACGAGCAGTACTTC. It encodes CASSQVGLAGSYEQYF.

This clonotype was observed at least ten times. The CDR3: CASTGTGLGETQYF. CDR3 bases: TGTGCCAGCACCGGGACAGGGCTTGGGGAGACCCAGTACTTC. The chain joins TRBV6-1 to TRBJ2-5, with 9 bases fitting TRBD1. Losses at the gene ends were 7 bases for V and 5 bases for J; bases not matched to a gene: 8. This CDR3 spans 14 amino acids. Germline V gives CDR1 MNHNS, CDR2 SASEGT.

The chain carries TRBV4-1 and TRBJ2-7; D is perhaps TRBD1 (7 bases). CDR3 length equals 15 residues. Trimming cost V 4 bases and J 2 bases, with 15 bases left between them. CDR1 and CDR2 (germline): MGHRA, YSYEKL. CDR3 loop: CASSLEQGTAYEQYF. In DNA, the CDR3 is TGCGCCAGCAGCCTGGAACAGGGGACTGCCTACGAGCAGTACTTC.

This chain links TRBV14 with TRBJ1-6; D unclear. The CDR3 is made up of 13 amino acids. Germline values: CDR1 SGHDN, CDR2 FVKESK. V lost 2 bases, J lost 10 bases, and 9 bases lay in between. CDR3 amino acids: CASSQFFNSPLHF. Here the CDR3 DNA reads TGTGCCAGCAGCCAATTTTTTAACTCACCCCTCCACTTT.

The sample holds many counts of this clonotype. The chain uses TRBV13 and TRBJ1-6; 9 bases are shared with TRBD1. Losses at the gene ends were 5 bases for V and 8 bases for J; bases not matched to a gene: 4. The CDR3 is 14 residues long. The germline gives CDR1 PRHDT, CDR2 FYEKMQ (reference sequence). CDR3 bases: TGTGCCAGCAGCCCGGGACAGGGCTATTCACCCCTCCACTTT. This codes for CASSPGQGYSPLHF.

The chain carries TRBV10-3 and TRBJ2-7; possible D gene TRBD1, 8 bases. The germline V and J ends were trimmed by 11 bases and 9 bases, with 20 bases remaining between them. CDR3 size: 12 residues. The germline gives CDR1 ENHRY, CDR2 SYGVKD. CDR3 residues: CAGSGDRFRQYF. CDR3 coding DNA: TGTGCCGGCAGCGGGGACAGGTTTCGGCAGTACTTC.

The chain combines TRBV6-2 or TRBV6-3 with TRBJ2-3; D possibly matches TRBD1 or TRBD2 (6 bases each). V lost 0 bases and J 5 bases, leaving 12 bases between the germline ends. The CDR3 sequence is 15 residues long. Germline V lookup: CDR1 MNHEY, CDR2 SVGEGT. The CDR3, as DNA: TGTGCCAGCAGTTACTCTGGGGGGCAAAGAGATACGCAGTATTTT. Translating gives CASSYSGGQRDTQYF.

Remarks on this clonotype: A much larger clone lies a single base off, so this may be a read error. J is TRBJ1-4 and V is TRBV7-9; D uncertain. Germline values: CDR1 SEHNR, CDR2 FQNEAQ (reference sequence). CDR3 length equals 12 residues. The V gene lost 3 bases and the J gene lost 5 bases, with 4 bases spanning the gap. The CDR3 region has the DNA TGTGCCAGCAGCTTTTGGAATGAAAAACTGTTTTTT. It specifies CASSFWNEKLFF.

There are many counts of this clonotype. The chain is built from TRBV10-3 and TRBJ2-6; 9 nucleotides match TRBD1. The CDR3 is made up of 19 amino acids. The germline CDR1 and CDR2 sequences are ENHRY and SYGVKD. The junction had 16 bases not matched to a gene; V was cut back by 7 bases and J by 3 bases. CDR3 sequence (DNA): TGTGCCATCACCGGATCTGGGGGACAGGGAGTACGTGGGGCCAACGTCCTGACTTTC. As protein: CAITGSGGQGVRGANVLTF.

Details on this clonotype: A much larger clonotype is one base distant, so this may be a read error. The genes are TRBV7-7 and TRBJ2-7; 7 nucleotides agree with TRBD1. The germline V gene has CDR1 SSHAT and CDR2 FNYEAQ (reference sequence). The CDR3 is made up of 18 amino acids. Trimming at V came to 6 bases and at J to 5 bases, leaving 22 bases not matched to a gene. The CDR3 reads CASRLDGTEFFDRHEQYF. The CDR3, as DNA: TGTGCCAGCAGACTCGACGGGACAGAGTTCTTCGATCGGCACGAGCAGTACTTC.

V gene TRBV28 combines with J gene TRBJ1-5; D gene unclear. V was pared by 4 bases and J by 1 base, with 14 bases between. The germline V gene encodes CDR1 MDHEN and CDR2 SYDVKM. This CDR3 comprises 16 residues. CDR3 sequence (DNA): TGTGCCAGCAGTTCGGCAAGTACTCCCAGCAATCAGCCCCAGCATTTT. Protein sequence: CASSSASTPSNQPQHF.

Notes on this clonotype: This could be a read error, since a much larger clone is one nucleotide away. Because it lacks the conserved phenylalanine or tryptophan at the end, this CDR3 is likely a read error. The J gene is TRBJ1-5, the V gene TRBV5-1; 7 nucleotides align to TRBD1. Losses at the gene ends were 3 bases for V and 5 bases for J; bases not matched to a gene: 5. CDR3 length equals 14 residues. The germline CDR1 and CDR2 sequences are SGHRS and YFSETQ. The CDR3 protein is CASSSTGRDQPQHS. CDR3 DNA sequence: TGCGCCAGCAGCTCGACAGGGAGGGATCAGCCCCAGCATTCT.

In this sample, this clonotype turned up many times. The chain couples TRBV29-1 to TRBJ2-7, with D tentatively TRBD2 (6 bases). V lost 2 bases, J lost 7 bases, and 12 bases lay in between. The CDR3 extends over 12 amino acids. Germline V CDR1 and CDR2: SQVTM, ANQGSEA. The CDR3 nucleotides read TGCAGCGTTGAATACCGGGCGGGGGAGCAGTACTTC. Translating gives CSVEYRAGEQYF.

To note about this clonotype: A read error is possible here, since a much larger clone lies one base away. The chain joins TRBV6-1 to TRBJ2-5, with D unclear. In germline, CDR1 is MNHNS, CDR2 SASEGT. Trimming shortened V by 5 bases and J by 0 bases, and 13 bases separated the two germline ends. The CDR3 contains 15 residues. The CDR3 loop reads CASSPPSSDQETQYF. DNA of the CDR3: TGTGCCAGCAGTCCCCCTTCCAGCGACCAAGAGACCCAGTACTTC.

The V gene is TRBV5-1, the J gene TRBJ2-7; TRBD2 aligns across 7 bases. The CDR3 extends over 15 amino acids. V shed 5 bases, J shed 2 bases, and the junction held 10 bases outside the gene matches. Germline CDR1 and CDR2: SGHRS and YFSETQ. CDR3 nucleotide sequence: TGCGCCAGCAGTATCGGGGGGTCCCTCACCTACGAGCAGTACTTC. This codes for CASSIGGSLTYEQYF.

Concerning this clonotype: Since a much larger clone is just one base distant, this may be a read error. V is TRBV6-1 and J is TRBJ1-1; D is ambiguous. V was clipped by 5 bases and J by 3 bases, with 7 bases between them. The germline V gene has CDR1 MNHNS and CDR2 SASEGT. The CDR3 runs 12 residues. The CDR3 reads CASSHGDTEAFF. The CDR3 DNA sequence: TGTGCCAGCAGTCACGGGGACACTGAAGCTTTCTTT.

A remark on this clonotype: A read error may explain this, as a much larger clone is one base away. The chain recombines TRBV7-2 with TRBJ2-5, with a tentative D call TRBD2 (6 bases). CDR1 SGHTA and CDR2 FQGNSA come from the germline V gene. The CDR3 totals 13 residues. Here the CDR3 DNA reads TGTGCCAGCAGCTTACCGGGAGAGCGGACCCGGTACTTC. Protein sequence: CASSLPGERTRYF.

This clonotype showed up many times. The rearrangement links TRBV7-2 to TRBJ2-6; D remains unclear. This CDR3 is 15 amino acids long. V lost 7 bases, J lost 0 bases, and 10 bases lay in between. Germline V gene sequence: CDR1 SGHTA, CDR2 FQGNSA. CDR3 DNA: TGTGCCAGCACACAGCCCTTCTCTGGGGCCAACGTCCTGACTTTC. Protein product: CASTQPFSGANVLTF. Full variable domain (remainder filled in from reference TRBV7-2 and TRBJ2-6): GAGVSQSPSNKVTEKGKDVELRCDPISGHTALYWYRQSLGQGLEFLIYFQGNSAPDKSGLPSDRFSAERTGGSVSTLTIQRTQQEDSAVYLCASTQPFSGANVLTFGAGSRLTVL.

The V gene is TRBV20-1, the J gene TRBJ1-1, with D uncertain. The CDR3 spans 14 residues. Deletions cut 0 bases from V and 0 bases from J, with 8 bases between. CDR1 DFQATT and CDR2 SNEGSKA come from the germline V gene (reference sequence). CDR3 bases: TGCAGTGCTAGAGATGCAAGGATGAACACTGAAGCTTTCTTT. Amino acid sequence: CSARDARMNTEAFF.

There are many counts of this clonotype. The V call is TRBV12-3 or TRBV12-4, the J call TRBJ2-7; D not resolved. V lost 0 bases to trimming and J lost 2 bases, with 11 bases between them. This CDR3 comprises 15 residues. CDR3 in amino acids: CASSLATGFTYEQYF. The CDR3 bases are TGTGCCAGCAGTTTAGCGACCGGGTTTACCTACGAGCAGTACTTC.